This is a list of T cell receptor beta chains from one sample in a study of T cell repertoires in cytomegalovirus infection. A single record per CDR3 protein comes from TCRdb applying MiXCR to the reads. The repertoire holds hundreds of thousands of distinct CDR3 sequences, with around 35% as singletons. Antigen specificity for these receptors is unknown. The source material was cultured PBMCs, sampled from culture after CMV antigen stimulation. The receptors derive from a human donor in good health (CMV status not recorded). Some clones in this sample may be carry-over from other donors' samples. Each CDR3 is given with its conserved first and last residue. The order of the fields is V gene, clone size, J gene, D gene, CDR3 DNA, CDR3 protein. A D gene is named only where the DNA matches it firmly. Part of the rows lack a size; the others show once, few, many or a class for expanded clones.

V: TRBV30; size: -; J: TRBJ2-2; D: -; DNA: TGTGCCTGGAGTGCTGGTGGACCGAACACCGGGGAGCTGTTTTTT; CDR3: CAWSAGGPNTGELFF
V: TRBV7-2; size: -; J: TRBJ1-5; D: -; DNA: TGTGCCAGCAGCACCCGTGGGGGGTATAGCAATCAGCCCCAGCATTTT; CDR3: CASSTRGGYSNQPQHF
V: TRBV6-2/TRBV6-3; size: -; J: TRBJ1-1; D: -; DNA: TGTGCCAGCAGTCACAGACTGAACACTGAAGCTTTCTTT; CDR3: CASSHRLNTEAFF
V: TRBV4-3; size: few; J: TRBJ2-1; D: TRBD2; DNA: TGCGCCAGCAGCCAAGAACTAGCGGGAGGGCTCTACAATGAGCAGTTCTTC; CDR3: CASSQELAGGLYNEQFF
V: TRBV4-1; size: -; J: TRBJ2-5; D: TRBD1; DNA: TGCGCCAGCAGCCAAGAAGCCGTAGAGACAGGGGGCGAAGAGACCCAGTACTTC; CDR3: CASSQEAVETGGEETQYF
V: TRBV6-2/TRBV6-3; size: -; J: TRBJ2-5; D: -; DNA: TGTGCCAGCAGGGAGGGTAGACGAGAGACCCAGTACTTC; CDR3: CASREGRRETQYF
V: TRBV19; size: few; J: TRBJ2-7; D: -; DNA: TGTGCCAGTAGTCACCCGGGAGTAGTCTACGAGCAGTACTTC; CDR3: CASSHPGVVYEQYF
V: TRBV2; size: -; J: TRBJ2-1; D: -; DNA: TGTGCCAGCAGTGATACGGGACCCCAAAGCTCCTACAATGAGCAGTTCTTC; CDR3: CASSDTGPQSSYNEQFF
V: TRBV19; size: -; J: TRBJ1-5; D: TRBD1; DNA: TGTGCCAGTAGTACGCCAGACAGGGCCAATCAGCCCCAGCATTTT; CDR3: CASSTPDRANQPQHF
V: TRBV20-1; size: -; J: TRBJ2-3; D: -; DNA: TGCAGTGCTTCGGAGAACACAGATACGCAGTATTTT; CDR3: CSASENTDTQYF
V: TRBV20-1; size: -; J: TRBJ1-1; D: -; DNA: TGCAGTGCTAGATTTGCAGGGAGCACTGAAGCTTTCTTT; CDR3: CSARFAGSTEAFF
V: TRBV7-2; size: many; J: TRBJ2-3; D: TRBD2; DNA: TGTGCCAGCAGCCCGGCGTGGGGCGCGGGAGCGACGCAGTATTTT; CDR3: CASSPAWGAGATQYF
V: TRBV6-2/TRBV6-3; size: -; J: TRBJ2-7; D: -; DNA: TGTGCCAGCAGTTACGGTACCAGCATCTCCTACGAGCAGTACTTC; CDR3: CASSYGTSISYEQYF
V: TRBV28; size: once; J: TRBJ2-1; D: -; DNA: TGTGCCAGCAGTCCCGGACAGACTAGCTCCTACAATGAGCAGTTCTTC; CDR3: CASSPGQTSSYNEQFF
V: TRBV24-1; size: -; J: TRBJ2-3; D: -; DNA: TGTGCCACCAGTGATTTAAACCCAGATACGCAGTATTTT; CDR3: CATSDLNPDTQYF
V: TRBV7-8; size: many; J: TRBJ1-4; D: -; DNA: TGTGCCAGCAGCTTAACGGAACAGGGAGCTAATGAAAAACTGTTTTTT; CDR3: CASSLTEQGANEKLFF
V: TRBV28; size: -; J: TRBJ2-2; D: -; DNA: TGTGCCAGCAGGAAAACGGGGTCCGGGGAGCTGTTTTTT; CDR3: CASRKTGSGELFF
V: TRBV6-1; size: -; J: TRBJ2-1; D: -; DNA: TGTGCCAGCAGTATCTCTTACCAGGGGCGTTACAATGAGCAGTTCTTC; CDR3: CASSISYQGRYNEQFF
V: TRBV7-3; size: many; J: TRBJ2-2; D: -; DNA: TGTGCCAGCAGCTTAATAGCCCAAGGGGAGCTGTTTTTT; CDR3: CASSLIAQGELFF
V: TRBV24-1; size: -; J: TRBJ2-5; D: TRBD1; DNA: TGTGCCACCAGTGATCCCGACAGGGGGCCCCAAGAGACCCAGTACTTC; CDR3: CATSDPDRGPQETQYF
V: TRBV10-2; size: -; J: TRBJ1-5; D: TRBD1; DNA: TGCGCCAGCAGTGCCCAGACAGGGAGGTTAGGCAATCAGCCCCAGCATTTT; CDR3: CASSAQTGRLGNQPQHF
V: TRBV28; size: -; J: TRBJ1-2; D: TRBD1; DNA: TGTGCCAGCAGGTCCCAGGGGGGGGAAGGCTACACCTTC; CDR3: CASRSQGGEGYTF
V: TRBV7-3; size: few; J: TRBJ2-1; D: TRBD2; DNA: TGTGCCAGCAGCCCGGGGCTCGGGAGGAGCTCCTACAATGAGCAGTTCTTC; CDR3: CASSPGLGRSSYNEQFF
V: TRBV19; size: -; J: TRBJ1-4; D: -; DNA: TGTGCCAGTAGTATAGAAGCTCCCGGCGGGGAAAAACTGTTTTTT; CDR3: CASSIEAPGGEKLFF
V: TRBV4-1; size: few; J: TRBJ1-6; D: -; DNA: TGCGCCAGCAGCGAATCGACAGGATACGAAGACTCACCCCTCCACTTT; CDR3: CASSESTGYEDSPLHF
V: TRBV6-8; size: -; J: TRBJ2-1; D: TRBD2; DNA: TGTGCCAGCAGTGTTACCCGCGGGGGGCCTTACAATGAGCAGTTCTTC; CDR3: CASSVTRGGPYNEQFF
V: TRBV28; size: -; J: TRBJ2-1; D: -; DNA: TGTGCCAGCAGTTTTATAATGGGATCAGGTGCAGGGGAGCAGTTCTTC; CDR3: CASSFIMGSGAGEQFF
V: TRBV6-1; size: many; J: TRBJ2-7; D: -; DNA: TGTGCCAGCAGTGAATTGGTTACCTACGAGCAGTACTTC; CDR3: CASSELVTYEQYF
V: TRBV6-2/TRBV6-3; size: few; J: TRBJ2-1; D: TRBD2; DNA: TGTGCCAGCAGTTCGACTAGCAGATACAATGAGCAGTTCTTC; CDR3: CASSSTSRYNEQFF